These 14 T cell receptor beta chains were sequenced from one sample in a study of PD-1 blockade in classical Hodgkin lymphoma. Here immunoSEQ multiplex PCR was the method, and the copy in TCRdb shows in-frame clones only, minus some. The data contain more than 25,000 clones, approximately 80% of them seen just once; the ten biggest clones take up about 0.62%. Time point of the sample: cycle 4 day 1 (C4D1), after less than 7 weeks of nivolumab. Relapses following autologous stem cell transplantation were seen in all patients, with brentuximab vedotin exposure varying. It was by magnetic negative selection that CD4+ T cells were purified from thawed PBMCs. This material consisted of CD4+ T cells from blood, taken before the fourth cycle of nivolumab. These receptors came from a human donor with classical Hodgkin lymphoma.

The J gene is TRBJ2-2, the V gene TRBV11-3; D is undetermined. V was trimmed by 2 bases and J by 0 bases, leaving 4 bases between them. Germline V CDR1 and CDR2: SGHNT, YENEEA. The CDR3 extends over 14 amino acids. The CDR3 is CASSLRPNTGELFF. Written as DNA, the CDR3 is TGTGCCAGCAGCTTAAGACCGAACACCGGGGAGCTGTTTTTT.

The V gene is TRBV5-1, the J gene TRBJ2-2; TRBD2 might be the D (5 bases). V lost 3 bases and J lost 0, with 6 bases in between. The CDR3 is 14 amino acids. CDR1 is SGHRS, CDR2 YFSETQ, per germline. As DNA, the CDR3 is TGCGCCAGCAGCTCCGGGACGAACACCGGGGAGCTGTTTTTT. It specifies CASSSGTNTGELFF.

This clone has just one count. The chain joins TRBV27 to TRBJ1-5; possibly TRBD1 for D (6 bases). The V end lost 7 bases, the J end lost 6 bases, and 22 bases lay between the germline ends. Germline-derived CDR1 and CDR2 are MNHEY and SMNVEV (reference sequence). The CDR3 totals 16 residues. This CDR3 is CASMAFSGARAQPQHF. The DNA for the CDR3 is TGTGCCAGCATGGCCTTTTCAGGGGCACGAGCTCAGCCCCAGCATTTT.

V usage is TRBV7-9 and J usage is TRBJ1-3, with a tentative D call TRBD1 (5 bases). CDR3 length: 17 amino acids. The germline V gene has CDR1 SEHNR and CDR2 FQNEAQ (reference sequence). The germline V and J ends were trimmed by 3 bases and 2 bases, with 17 bases remaining between them. CDR3 amino acids: CASSFGSRAGAGNTIYF. Written as DNA, the CDR3 is TGTGCCAGCAGCTTCGGTTCTCGGGCGGGGGCTGGAAACACCATATATTTT.

The rearrangement links TRBV5-1 to TRBJ2-5; TRBD2 is a possible D gene (5 bases). V was cut by 3 bases and J by 0 bases, with 9 bases left in between. Germline assignment: CDR1 SGHRS and CDR2 YFSETQ. The CDR3 has 14 amino acids. The CDR3 DNA reads TGCGCCAGCAGCTGGAGCGGAGACCAAGAGACCCAGTACTTC. Translation: CASSWSGDQETQYF.

This chain connects TRBV5-1 to TRBJ2-1; TRBD1 agrees at 11 bases. The CDR3 sequence is 16 residues long. V lost 4 bases to trimming and J lost 1 base; unmatched junction nucleotides: 4. CDR1 SGHRS and CDR2 YFSETQ come from the germline V gene. CDR3 nucleotides: TGCGCCAGCAGCACGGGACAGGGGGGGTCCTACAATGAGCAGTTCTTC. Its protein is CASSTGQGGSYNEQFF.

The chain combines TRBV6-6 with TRBJ2-7, with D possibly called TRBD1 or TRBD2 (5 bases each). V was pared by 6 bases and J by 2 bases, with 14 bases between. The germline gives CDR1 MNHNY, CDR2 SVGAGI (reference sequence). This CDR3 comprises 14 residues. The CDR3 DNA sequence: TGTGCCAGCAGCCGGGACCCGGGCGCCTACGAGCAGTACTTC. It yields the protein CASSRDPGAYEQYF.

This clone was detected a few times. The chain joins TRBV7-9 to TRBJ1-2; D unclear. Germline V CDR1 and CDR2: SEHNR, FQNEAQ (reference sequence). The CDR3 has 14 residues. Trimming left V 2 bases short and J 2 bases short, with 9 bases between. CDR3 residues: CASSLNSENYGYTF. Written as DNA, the CDR3 is TGTGCCAGCAGCTTAAACAGCGAGAACTATGGCTACACCTTC. Combining the CDR3 with reference TRBV7-9 and TRBJ1-2 gives the whole variable domain DTGVSQNPRHKITKRGQNVTFRCDPISEHNRLYWYRQTLGQGPEFLTYFQNEAQLEKSRLLSDRFSAERPKGSFSTLEIQRTEQGDSAMYLCASSLNSENYGYTFGSGTRLTVV.

This clone was found once. The CDR3 loop reads CSVGVQGRNEKLFF. CDR3 nucleotide sequence: TGCAGCGTTGGGGTTCAGGGTCGAAATGAAAAACTGTTTTTT. The chain combines TRBV29-1 with TRBJ1-4, with D possibly TRBD1 on 5 matching bases. CDR1 is SQVTM, CDR2 ANQGSEA, per germline. The CDR3 extends over 14 amino acids. The ends were cut back, 4 bases at V and 5 bases at J, with 14 bases in the middle.

This chain connects TRBV5-1 to TRBJ2-1; TRBD2 matches at 12 bases. V was pared by 3 bases and J by 4 bases, with 11 bases of the junction left unmatched. There are 18 residues in the CDR3. Germline V CDR1 and CDR2: SGHRS, YFSETQ. CDR3 bases: TGCGCCAGCAGCTCGGGAGCCACTAGCGGGGGGATTTACAATGAGCAGTTCTTC. Translating gives CASSSGATSGGIYNEQFF.

The chain employs TRBV11-2 and TRBJ1-1; a possible D gene is TRBD1 (6 bases). The length of the CDR3 is 14 residues. From germline, CDR1 is SGHAT and CDR2 FQNNGV. Trimming removed 0 bases from V and 4 bases from J, with 9 bases in between. CDR3: CASSLEGGFTEAFF. As DNA, the CDR3 is TGTGCCAGCAGCTTAGAGGGGGGCTTCACTGAAGCTTTCTTT.

J is TRBJ2-7 and V is TRBV5-1; tentatively, D is TRBD1 (6 bases). The CDR3 length is 14 residues. Trimming stripped 4 bases from V and 6 bases from J, with 17 bases between. Germline V gives CDR1 SGHRS, CDR2 YFSETQ. The CDR3 region has the DNA TGCGCCAGCAGCGTCCGGGACACCGGTACCGAGCAGTACTTC. It translates to CASSVRDTGTEQYF.

The gene calls are TRBV28 and TRBJ2-5, with 11 positions matching TRBD2. The germline CDR1 and CDR2 sequences are MDHEN and SYDVKM. CDR3 length equals 14 residues. V was pared by 6 bases and J by 4 bases, with 4 bases of the junction left unmatched. The chain's CDR3 is CASRLAGAGETQYF. The CDR3 DNA follows: TGTGCCAGCAGACTAGCGGGGGCGGGAGAGACCCAGTACTTC.

About this clone itself: Mismatch with germline at one junction end may stem from a read error. V usage is TRBV5-1 and J usage is TRBJ2-2; D gene uncertain. The V gene's germline CDR1 is SGHRS and CDR2 YFSETQ. CDR3 size: 14 residues. CDR3 in amino acids: CASSLVGNAGELFF. CDR3 DNA: TGCGCCAGCAGCTTGGTGGGGAACGCCGGGGAGCTGTTTTTT.